This TCR beta chain was obtained from a study of OX40 agonist ivuxolimab in advanced cancers. About the study: The patients got ivuxolimab, which is an agonistic anti-OX40 (CD134) antibody. Dosing consisted of intravenous ivuxolimab at 0.01 to 10 mg/kg every 2 weeks. Three patients got partial responses; one had hepatocellular carcinoma and two had cutaneous melanoma.

The data were produced by immunoSEQ multiplex PCR, yet TCRdb's version contains in-frame clones alone and is incomplete. The sample yields more than 65,000 clones, roughly 90% seen once. Germline loops: CDR1 ENHRY, CDR2 SYGVKD. The length of the CDR3 is 14 residues. The ends were cut back, 3 bases at V and 0 bases at J, with 9 bases in the middle. The receptor was derived from an adult with an advanced solid tumor such as melanoma, head and neck, liver or kidney cancer. This rearrangement joins TRBV10-3 to TRBJ2-7, with D unclear. The material was CD4+ or CD8+ T cells sorted from blood, obtained in a trial of the OX40 agonist ivuxolimab. Here the CDR3 reads CAISDVGISYEQYF. Written as DNA, the CDR3 is TGTGCCATCAGTGATGTGGGAATCTCCTACGAGCAGTACTTC.